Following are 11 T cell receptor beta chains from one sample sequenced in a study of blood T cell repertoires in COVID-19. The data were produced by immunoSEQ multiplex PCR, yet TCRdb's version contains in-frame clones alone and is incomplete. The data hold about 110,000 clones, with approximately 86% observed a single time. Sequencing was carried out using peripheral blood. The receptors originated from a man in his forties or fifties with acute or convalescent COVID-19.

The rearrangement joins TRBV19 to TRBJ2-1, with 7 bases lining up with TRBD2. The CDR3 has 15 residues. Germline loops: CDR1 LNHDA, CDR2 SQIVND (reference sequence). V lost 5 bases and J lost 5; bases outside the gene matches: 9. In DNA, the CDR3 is TGTGCCAGTAGTTTTGACGGGACTACCAACAATGAGCAGTTCTTC. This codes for CASSFDGTTNNEQFF.

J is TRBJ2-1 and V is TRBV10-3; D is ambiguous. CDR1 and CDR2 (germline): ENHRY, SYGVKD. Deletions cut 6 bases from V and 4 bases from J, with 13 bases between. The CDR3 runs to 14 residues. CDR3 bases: TGTGCCATCAGGAATCTGAGCGAGTACAATGAGCAGTTCTTC. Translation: CAIRNLSEYNEQFF.

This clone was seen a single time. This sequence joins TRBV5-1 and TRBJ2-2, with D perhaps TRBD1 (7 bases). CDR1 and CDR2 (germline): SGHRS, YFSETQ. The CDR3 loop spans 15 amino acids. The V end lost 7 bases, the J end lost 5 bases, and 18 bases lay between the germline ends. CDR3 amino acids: CASHRGGRGTGELFF. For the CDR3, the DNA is TGCGCCAGCCATCGAGGGGGCCGGGGGACCGGGGAGCTGTTTTTT.

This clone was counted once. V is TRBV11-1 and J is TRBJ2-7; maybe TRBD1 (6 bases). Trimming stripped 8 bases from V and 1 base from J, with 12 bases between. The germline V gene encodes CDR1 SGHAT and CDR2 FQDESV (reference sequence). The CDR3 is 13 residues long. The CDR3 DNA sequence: TGTGCCAGCGCCAGGGGCCGATCCTACGAGCAGTACTTC. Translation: CASARGRSYEQYF.

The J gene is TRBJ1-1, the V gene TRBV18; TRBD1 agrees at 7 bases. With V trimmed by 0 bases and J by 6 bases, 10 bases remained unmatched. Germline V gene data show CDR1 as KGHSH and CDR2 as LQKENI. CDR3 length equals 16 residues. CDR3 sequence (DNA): TGTGCCAGCTCACCACCGGAAGGGGGCGAATACGCTGAAGCTTTCTTT. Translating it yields CASSPPEGGEYAEAFF. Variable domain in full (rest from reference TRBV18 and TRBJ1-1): NAGVMQNPRHLVRRRGQEARLRCSPMKGHSHVYWYRQLPEEGLKFMVYLQKENIIDESGMPKERFSAEFPKEGPSILRIQQVVRGDSAAYFCASSPPEGGEYAEAFFGQGTRLTVV.

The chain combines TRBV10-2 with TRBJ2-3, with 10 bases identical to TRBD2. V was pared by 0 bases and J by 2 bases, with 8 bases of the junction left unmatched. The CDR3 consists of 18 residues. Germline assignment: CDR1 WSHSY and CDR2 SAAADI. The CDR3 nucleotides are TGCGCCAGCAGTGAGTCGTCACTAGCGGGGACAAACACAGATACGCAGTATTTT. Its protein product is CASSESSLAGTNTDTQYF.

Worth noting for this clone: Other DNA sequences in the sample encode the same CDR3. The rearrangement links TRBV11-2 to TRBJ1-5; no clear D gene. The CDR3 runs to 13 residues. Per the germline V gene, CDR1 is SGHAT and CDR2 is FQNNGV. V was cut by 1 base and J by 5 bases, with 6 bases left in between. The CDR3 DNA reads TGTGCCAGCAGCTTAGGGAGGGATCAGCCCCAGCATTTT. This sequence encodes CASSLGRDQPQHF.

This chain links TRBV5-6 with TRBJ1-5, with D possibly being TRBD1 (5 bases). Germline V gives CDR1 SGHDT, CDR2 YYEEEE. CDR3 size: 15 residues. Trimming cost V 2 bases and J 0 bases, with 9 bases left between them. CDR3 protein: CASSFWGLSNQPQHF. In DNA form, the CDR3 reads TGTGCCAGCAGCTTTTGGGGCCTTAGCAATCAGCCCCAGCATTTT.

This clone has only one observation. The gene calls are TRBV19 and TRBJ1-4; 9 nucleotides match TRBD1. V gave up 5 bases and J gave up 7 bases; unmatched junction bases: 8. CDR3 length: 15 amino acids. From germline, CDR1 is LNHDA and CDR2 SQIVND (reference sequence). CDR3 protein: CASSVTGQGIEKLFF. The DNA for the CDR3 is TGTGCCAGTAGTGTGACGGGACAGGGTATTGAAAAACTGTTTTTT.

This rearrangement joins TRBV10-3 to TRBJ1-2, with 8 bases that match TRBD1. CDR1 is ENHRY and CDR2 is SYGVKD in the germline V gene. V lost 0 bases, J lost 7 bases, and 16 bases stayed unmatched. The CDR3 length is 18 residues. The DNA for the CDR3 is TGTGCCATCAGTGAGTCGACTATTTCGTGGGGACAGGAATGTGGCTACACCTTC. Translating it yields CAISESTISWGQECGYTF.

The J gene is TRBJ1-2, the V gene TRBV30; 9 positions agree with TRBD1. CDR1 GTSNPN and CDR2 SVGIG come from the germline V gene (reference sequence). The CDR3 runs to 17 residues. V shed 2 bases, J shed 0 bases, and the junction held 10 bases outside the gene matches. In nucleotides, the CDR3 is TGTGCCTGGAGTATCCGGACAGGGGCCTTGGCTAACTATGGCTACACCTTC. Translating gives CAWSIRTGALANYGYTF.